This T cell receptor (beta chain) was found in a study of cytomegalovirus exposure and HLA in healthy donors (dated by TCRdb to 2015 to 2018). In the study overall: An earlier analysis of about 530 of the donors reported about 300 Gb of sequence data and 95 million to 120 million unique TCR beta sequences obtained from roughly 180 million T cells. About 280 gigabases of sequencing data and around 80 million unique TCR sequences made up an early release that covered 500 to 650 HLA-typed donors. Among the approximately 420 genotyped donors, approximately 81% belonged to the genetic ancestry cluster associated with self-reported Caucasian donors. The study was designed to test whether signatures of past pathogen exposure could be identified by cataloging public T cell receptors. The study used immunosequencing to profile the T cell repertoires of several hundred subjects and linked those repertoires to cytomegalovirus serostatus. Besides the first cohort of 666 subjects, a separate validation cohort made up of around 120 different subjects was used. High-throughput TCR immunosequencing, statistical association of individual TCRs with disease status, and machine learning were combined to predict cytomegalovirus infection status. To study patterns of TCR occurrence, a later analysis re-analyzed previously published TCR beta repertoires from under 750 donors and added high-resolution HLA genotyping. Rather than drawing on any new phenotypic data, the later analysis identified candidate immune exposures from TCR beta sequences and the way those sequences occurred across donors. An earlier analysis of around 540 of the donors applied high-throughput TCR beta sequencing to assess whether each TCR beta V gene segment acted as functional or pseudogenic. Donor age, sex, ethnicity and CMV serostatus were collected together with the repertoire data. A later genetic analysis used genome-wide SNP genotypes for about 65% of the roughly 700 donors, treating that subset as a discovery cohort. All discovery cohort repertoires had been generated using a single sequencing platform. Class I and class II HLA loci were covered by the typing at four-digit resolution. Typing coverage varied by locus: roughly 629-640 donors for A, B, C, DRB1 and DQB1; under 550 for DQA1; 600 to 610 for DPA1; approximately 470 for DPB1. Because of strong linkage in the cohort, roughly 5 DR-DQ haplotypes were treated as single units for association and clustering. Among a few hundred genotyped donors of the cohort, an average of about 240,000 unique TCR beta nucleotide sequences were sequenced per donor, about a sixth of them non-productive. Overall study outcomes, separate from this receptor: A total of 150 to 200 TCR beta chains were listed by the study as associated with cytomegalovirus. In a later analysis, TCR association rates were found to vary across HLA loci, with the most associated TCRs seen for DRB1 alleles and the fewest for HLA-C alleles. According to a later genetic analysis, donors in an Asian-associated ancestry cluster had fewer N-insertions in productive TCRs than the approximately 650-donor mean. Some IMGT-functional V segments, including TRBV6-2 and TRBV6-3, could not be distinguished by the 87-base-pair reads and were therefore excluded. Across donors, most TCR sequences were observed very rarely, whereas some public TCRs were present in many individuals. A further reported finding was that TCR beta sequences accurately predicted the HLA-A and HLA-B alleles for most subjects in the first cohort. In vitro tests confirmed that a few of the cytomegalovirus-associated TCR beta chains recognize cytomegalovirus antigens. Because HLA typing was unavailable for some donors at each locus, only the typed subset was used in association tests. Linkage disequilibrium might explain the correlated functional status among segregating V segments, but an unknown experimental factor could not be excluded. Around 16 rarely observed V segments, including chromosome 9 orphons, were excluded from the earlier analysis of 550 to 700 of the donors because counts were too low. Specific HLA alleles were associated with 15,000 to 20,000 TCR beta sequences at a false discovery rate of 0.05 in a later analysis. Cytomegalovirus status was reported to be diagnosed by the classifier with high specificity and sensitivity in both the original and validation cohorts. Several of the top co-occurrence clusters appeared to be linked to parvovirus B19, influenza, CMV and Epstein-Barr virus, according to a later analysis. When HLA alleles, especially DR and DQ, strongly co-occurred, TCR associations were difficult to assign to individual alleles. A cluster of highly shared sequence variants was judged likely to represent a technical artifact of the sequencing pipeline. In a later analysis, most CMV-associated TCR beta chains were found to appear HLA-restricted, with HLA associations seemingly driven largely by CMV exposure. Sequencing depth was assumed to be roughly uniform across donors in the presence/absence analyses, though that assumption may not hold. The authors suggested that the approach could potentially be generalized to other disease states and immunological phenotypes. A later genetic analysis associated a missense DCLRE1C variant with V-gene and J-gene trimming of TCR beta chains, and an independent cohort replicated the association. Compared with equally common non-associated chains, HLA-associated TCR beta chains in a later analysis were more clonally expanded and had lower generation probabilities. CMV serostatus was the only immune exposure information available for the cohort. In an earlier analysis of more than 500 of the donors, most TCR beta V segments appeared in productive rearrangements about 87% or about 30% of the time, broadly matching IMGT annotations. The cohort was sequenced for TCR beta chains only, and without alpha or paired-chain data the features that could be detected were limited.

The cysteine opens and the phenylalanine closes a CDR3 of 14 amino acids. Just CDR3 DNA is preserved here, 42 bases in frame from base 1. The germline V and J ends show losses of 5 bases and 11 bases respectively, and no gene match explains 12 bases of the junction. CDR1 and CDR2 were assigned from the germline V gene as MNHNS and SASEGT. The library was built by means of the immunoSEQ multiplex PCR assay. For the multiplex PCR, a mixture combining 60 forward primers for TCR Vbeta segments and 13 reverse primers for TCR Jbeta segments was used. Amplification of the CDR3 region of rearranged TCR beta genes was performed with a multiplex PCR assay on genomic DNA. Amplified TCR beta libraries were sequenced as 87-base-pair reads on the Illumina HiSeq System. The paper's data handling went like this. A later analysis tallied 75 million to 95 million unique TCR beta chains across the 660 or so repertoires, and some 10 million of those chains were shared by two or more donors. Raw reads were error-corrected and collapsed into unique sequences by a nearest-neighbor algorithm in which closely related sequences were merged to remove PCR and sequencing errors. Alignment of CDR3 sequences to IMGT reference sequences was used to assign V, D and J gene segments. For a sequence to be retained, a match of at least six nucleotides was required to both a V gene segment and a J gene segment. A rearrangement counted as productive if the CDR3 had no stop codons and remained in frame with V and J, and every other rearrangement counted as non-productive. Following IMGT convention, CDR3 was defined as the stretch from the second conserved V-encoded cysteine up to the conserved J-encoded phenylalanine. The earlier analysis of about 620 of the donors excluded sequences that lacked an unambiguous match to a single V gene segment. In an earlier analysis of roughly 500 of the donors, V segments were called functional above 56.7% productive rearrangements and were called segregating when the between-donor standard deviation exceeded 5%. To diagnose cytomegalovirus status from the catalog of TCR beta chain sequences, a statistical classification framework was built. In a later analysis, TCR nucleotide sequences were compared against IMGT/GENE-DB human TR gene sequences so that V and J genes could be assigned. Using the TCRdist pipeline, a later analysis assigned CDR3 sequences along with most-parsimonious VDJ recombination scenarios. In a later analysis, each TCR beta chain was defined by its CDR3 amino acid sequence together with its V-gene family, and reads lacking a unique V-gene family were excluded. In a later analysis, 500 to 700 highly shared, low-generation-probability nucleotide sequences were removed to address suspected cross-contamination and a sequencing artifact. A later analysis calculated a clonal expansion index for each public chain from normalized within-repertoire ranks of inferred template counts. In a later analysis, generation probabilities were computed using a VDJ recombination model fitted to out-of-frame rearrangements, and the results were checked against IGoR. In a later analysis, hypergeometric tests were used to score TCR-TCR, TCR-HLA and TCR-CMV co-occurrence, with a repertoire-size bias correction applied to TCR pairs. False discovery rates were estimated in a later analysis by permuting HLA or CMV assignments 20 times. In a later analysis, co-occurring TCRs were grouped using DBSCAN, with TCRdist sequence similarity added in when clustering inside HLA-allele-positive subsets. For co-occurrence clustering, repertoires with fewer than 30,000 or more than 120,000 public chains were excluded, along with five repertoires with anomalous nucleotide sharing. TCRdb limited this immuneACCESS table to in-frame rearrangements with V and J called. A share of clones is missing; checked studies link under half to unresolved V genes, and the rest is unexplained. That table gives V, J and clone size, and the DNA gave D and trimming. The sample contains around 270,000 clones, over 70% of them found a single time. The ten top clones hold about 0.28% of the sample.

On this clone: There is no known antigen for this receptor. No quality values exist for individual bases; no much larger clone is one base distant.

The cohort was made up of 500 to 850 healthy bone marrow donors. At the time of sampling, every cohort member was nominally healthy, though immune exposures that went unrecorded were likely present. The donor tested CMV seronegative and was one of the 352 seronegative cohort members. Every donor gave a peripheral blood sample, and the peripheral blood mononuclear cells from that sample were used for TCR beta sequencing. Genomic DNA was extracted from the blood cell samples with the Qiagen DNeasy Blood Extraction Kit. The material sequenced was PBMCs. This receptor was obtained from a girl aged 2 to 9 in good health and CMV-seronegative. The rearrangement combines TRBV6-1 with TRBJ1-1, with TRBD1 identical over 9 junction bases. The DNA sequence reads TGTGCCAGCAGTAAAGACAGGGGGACAGGTGAGGCTTTCTTT. This encodes CASSKDRGTGEAFF.